This is a list of T cell receptor beta chains from one sample in a study of blood T cell repertoires in COVID-19. The method was immunoSEQ multiplex PCR; TCRdb's version includes in-frame clones alone and lacks a portion of them. The profile shows 200,000 to 250,000 clones, around 82% of them singletons. The sample was peripheral blood. These TCRs come from a woman of 80 years or more with acute or convalescent COVID-19. The CDR3 runs from the conserved cysteine through the conserved F or W. Each record gives: J gene, V gene, D gene, CDR3 length, clone size, CDR3 DNA, CDR3 protein. The D gene is left open where the match is weak. Clone size appears in some rows only: once, few, many, or a class for an expanded clone.

>TRBJ1-3|TRBV20-1|-|11|-
TGCAGTGCTAGACAGGGAAACACCATATATTTT
CSARQGNTIYF
>TRBJ2-7|TRBV25-1|-|14|-
TGTGCCAGCAGTGAACCGGGGGATCTCTACGAGCAGTACTTC
CASSEPGDLYEQYF
>TRBJ1-2|TRBV2|TRBD1|15|-
TGTGCCAGCAGGGGGGCGGGACAGGGTGACTATGGCTACACCTTC
CASRGAGQGDYGYTF
>TRBJ1-5|TRBV27|-|13|-
TGTGCCAGCAGTTTGGGCAACTATCAGCCCCAGCATTTT
CASSLGNYQPQHF
>TRBJ1-2|TRBV6-5|-|14|-
TGTGCCAGCAGCGGACAGCCGGTTTTATATGGCTACACCTTC
CASSGQPVLYGYTF
>TRBJ1-4|TRBV6-2/TRBV6-3|TRBD1|15|-
TGTGCCAGCAGTTACGGGGCAGGGGGCTCTGAAAAACTGTTTTTT
CASSYGAGGSEKLFF
>TRBJ1-1|TRBV9|TRBD1|20|-
TGTGCCAGCAGCGTCCGCCGGAGAACAGTTAAACAGGGGGTTGACACTGAAGCTTTCTTT
CASSVRRRTVKQGVDTEAFF
>TRBJ2-1|TRBV15|TRBD1|15|-
TGTGCCACGCAAAGCCGGGGACAGGGGCGAAATGAGCAGTTCTTC
CATQSRGQGRNEQFF
>TRBJ2-2|TRBV5-1|TRBD1|19|-
TGCGCCAGCAGCTTGGAAATCAACCGGGACAGGATGAACACCGGGGAGCTGTTTTTT
CASSLEINRDRMNTGELFF
>TRBJ2-5|TRBV19|TRBD1|14|-
TGTGCCAGTAGCCAACAACAGGGGAAAGAGACCCAGTACTTC
CASSQQQGKETQYF
>TRBJ1-1|TRBV29-1|-|15|-
TGCAGCGCCCAAAACCCGCCGGGAGGCAACACTGAAGCTTTCTTT
CSAQNPPGGNTEAFF
>TRBJ2-3|TRBV7-6|TRBD1|14|-
TGTGCCAGCAGCTTGGGACAGGCTACAGATACGCAGTATTTT
CASSLGQATDTQYF
>TRBJ1-3|TRBV7-9|-|16|-
TGTGCCAGCACCCTTGACAGCCTAACCTCTGGAAACACCATATATTTT
CASTLDSLTSGNTIYF
>TRBJ1-5|TRBV28|-|13|once
TGTGCCAGCACCCCCGGAGGCAATCAGCCCCAGCATTTT
CASTPGGNQPQHF
>TRBJ1-2|TRBV7-9|-|14|-
TGTGCCAGCAGCCACCGACAGGAGTACTATGGCTACACCTTC
CASSHRQEYYGYTF
>TRBJ2-7|TRBV16|-|15|few
TGTGCCAGCAGCCAAGGTCAGGGAGGACTCTACGAGCAGTACTTC
CASSQGQGGLYEQYF
>TRBJ2-6|TRBV3-1/TRBV3-2|-|15|-
TGTGCCAGCAGCCAAGAGAGGACTGGGGCCAACGTCCTGACTTTC
CASSQERTGANVLTF
>TRBJ2-1|TRBV24-1|-|14|few
TGTGCCACCTCATCAGCGGACTCCTACAATGAGCAGTTCTTC
CATSSADSYNEQFF
>TRBJ2-1|TRBV7-8|TRBD1|16|-
TGTGCCAGCAGCCTGAGACAGGGGGCGCAGGGGAATGAGCAGTTCTTC
CASSLRQGAQGNEQFF
>TRBJ1-1|TRBV27|TRBD1|14|once
TGTGCCAGCAGACACAGGGGGAGTAACACTGAAGCTTTCTTT
CASRHRGSNTEAFF
>TRBJ1-5|TRBV19|-|15|-
TGTGCCAGTAGTATAGACAGGCAGGCCATAGGGCCCCAGCATTTT
CASSIDRQAIGPQHF
>TRBJ1-2|TRBV9|-|14|-
TGTGCCAGCAGCGTAGACACCACCCGAGGAGGCTACACCTTC
CASSVDTTRGGYTF
>TRBJ1-2|TRBV27|-|11|-
TGTGCCAGCAGTAGGCGGTATGGCTACACCTTC
CASSRRYGYTF
>TRBJ1-5|TRBV19|TRBD1|16|-
TGTGCCAGTAGTATCGGAGGGGGCCTTAGCAATCAGCCCCAGCATTTT
CASSIGGGLSNQPQHF
>TRBJ1-5|TRBV5-1|-|15|once
TGCGCCAGCAGCTTGACCGACAGTAGCAATCAGCCCCAGCATTTT
CASSLTDSSNQPQHF
>TRBJ2-7|TRBV30|TRBD1|14|-
TGTGCCTGGTCTCGGACAGGGTTATCCTACGAGCAGTACTTC
CAWSRTGLSYEQYF
>TRBJ1-1|TRBV19|TRBD1|14|once
TGTGCCAGTATAAGGGACAGGGGGAACACTGAAGCTTTCTTT
CASIRDRGNTEAFF
>TRBJ2-2|TRBV2|-|13|few
TGTGCCAGCAGTAAAGGGCCCCTCGGGGAGCTGTTTTTT
CASSKGPLGELFF
>TRBJ1-1|TRBV19|-|13|-
TGTGCCAGTAGCCCGATGGGAGGCGTTGGGGCTTTCTTT
CASSPMGGVGAFF